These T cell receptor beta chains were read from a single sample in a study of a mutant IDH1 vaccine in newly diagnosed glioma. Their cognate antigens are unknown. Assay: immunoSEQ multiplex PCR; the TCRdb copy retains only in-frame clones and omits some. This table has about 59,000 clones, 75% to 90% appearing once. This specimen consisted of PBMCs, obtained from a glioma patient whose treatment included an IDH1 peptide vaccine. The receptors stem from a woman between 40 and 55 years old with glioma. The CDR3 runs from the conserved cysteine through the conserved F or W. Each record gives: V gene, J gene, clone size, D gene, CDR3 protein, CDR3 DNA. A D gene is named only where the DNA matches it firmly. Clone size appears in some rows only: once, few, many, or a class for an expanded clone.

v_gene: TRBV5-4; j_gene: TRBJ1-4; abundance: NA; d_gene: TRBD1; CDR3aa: CASSLERDRGKKLFF; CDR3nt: TGTGCCAGCAGCTTGGAAAGGGACAGGGGCAAAAAACTGTTTTTT
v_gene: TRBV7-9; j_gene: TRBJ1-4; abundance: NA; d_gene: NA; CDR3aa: CASSLARGAGNEKLFF; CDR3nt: TGTGCCAGCAGCTTAGCGCGGGGGGCTGGTAATGAAAAACTGTTTTTT
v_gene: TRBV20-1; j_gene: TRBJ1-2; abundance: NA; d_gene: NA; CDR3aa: CSAKGGGGYTF; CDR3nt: TGCAGTGCTAAGGGGGGAGGTGGCTACACCTTC
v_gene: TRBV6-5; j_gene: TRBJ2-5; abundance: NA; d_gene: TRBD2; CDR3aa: CASGASGSGKTQYF; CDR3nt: TGTGCCAGCGGGGCTAGCGGGAGTGGAAAGACCCAGTACTTC
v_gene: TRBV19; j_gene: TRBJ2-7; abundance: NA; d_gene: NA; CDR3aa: CATRASPEDGKRRHEQYF; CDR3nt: TGTGCCACCCGGGCCAGTCCAGAGGACGGCAAGAGGAGGCACGAGCAGTACTTC
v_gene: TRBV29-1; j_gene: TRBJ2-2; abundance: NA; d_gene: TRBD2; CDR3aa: CSVARMGAGVSAGELFF; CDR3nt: TGCAGCGTGGCCCGAATGGGAGCGGGAGTCAGCGCCGGGGAGCTGTTTTTT
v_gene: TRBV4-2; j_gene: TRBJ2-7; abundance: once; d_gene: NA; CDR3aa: CASSLDRFYEQYF; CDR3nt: TGTGCCAGCAGCCTGGACAGATTCTACGAGCAGTACTTC
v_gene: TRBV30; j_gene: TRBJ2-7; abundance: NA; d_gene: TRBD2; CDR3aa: CAWSSNSGGQHEQYF; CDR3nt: TGTGCCTGGAGCTCCAATAGCGGGGGGCAGCACGAGCAGTACTTC
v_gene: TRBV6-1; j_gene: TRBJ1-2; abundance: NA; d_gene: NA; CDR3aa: CASSDRLGNYGYTF; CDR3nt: TGTGCCAGCAGTGACCGTCTTGGGAACTATGGCTACACCTTC
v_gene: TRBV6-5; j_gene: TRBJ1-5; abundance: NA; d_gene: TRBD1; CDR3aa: CASSYGQGARPQHF; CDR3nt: TGTGCCAGCAGTTACGGGCAGGGGGCCCGGCCCCAGCATTTT
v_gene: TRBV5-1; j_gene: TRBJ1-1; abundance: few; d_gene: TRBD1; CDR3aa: CASTTGWQGATEAFF; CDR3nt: TGCGCCAGCACCACGGGTTGGCAGGGGGCCACTGAAGCTTTCTTT
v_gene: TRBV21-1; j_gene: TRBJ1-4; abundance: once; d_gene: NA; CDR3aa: CASSNEDRRGTNEKLFF; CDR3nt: TGTGCCAGCAGCAACGAGGACAGGAGAGGGACTAATGAAAAACTGTTTTTT
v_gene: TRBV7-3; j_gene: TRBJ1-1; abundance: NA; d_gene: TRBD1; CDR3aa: CASSPGPPRQGVLAEAFF; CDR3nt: TGTGCCAGCAGTCCAGGTCCCCCGAGACAGGGGGTTCTAGCTGAAGCTTTCTTT
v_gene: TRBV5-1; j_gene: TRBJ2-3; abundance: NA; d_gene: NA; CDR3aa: CASSLDTPSTDTQYF; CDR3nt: TGCGCCAGCAGCTTGGACACCCCTAGCACAGATACGCAGTATTTT